The source of this T cell receptor beta chain is a study of PD-L1 blockade in urothelial cancer. On the study more broadly: The researchers analyzed blood 3 weeks (second dose) and 6 weeks after treatment start. The median number of T cells present in blood samples was approximately 130,000.

Notes on this clone: Its specificity is not known.

Study-level findings and limits: Better survival was predicted when blood TCR clonality before treatment fell below the median.

V lost 0 bases and J lost 2, with 11 bases in between. Germline loops: CDR1 MRHNA, CDR2 SNTAGT. The CDR3 runs 16 residues. Time point in this sample: pretreatment peripheral blood. Measured with immunoSEQ multiplex PCR; TCRdb has only the in-frame clones, and not every one. The profile shows tens of thousands of clones, 86% of them singletons. The source is a man in his sixties with urothelial cancer. V is TRBV6-4 and J is TRBJ2-1; D gene ambiguous. The sample in question was PBMCs, obtained around atezolizumab (anti-PD-L1) treatment. CDR3 sequence reads: CASSDSTHTAYNEQFF. CDR3 sequence (DNA): TGTGCCAGCAGTGACTCGACACACACAGCCTACAATGAGCAGTTCTTC.